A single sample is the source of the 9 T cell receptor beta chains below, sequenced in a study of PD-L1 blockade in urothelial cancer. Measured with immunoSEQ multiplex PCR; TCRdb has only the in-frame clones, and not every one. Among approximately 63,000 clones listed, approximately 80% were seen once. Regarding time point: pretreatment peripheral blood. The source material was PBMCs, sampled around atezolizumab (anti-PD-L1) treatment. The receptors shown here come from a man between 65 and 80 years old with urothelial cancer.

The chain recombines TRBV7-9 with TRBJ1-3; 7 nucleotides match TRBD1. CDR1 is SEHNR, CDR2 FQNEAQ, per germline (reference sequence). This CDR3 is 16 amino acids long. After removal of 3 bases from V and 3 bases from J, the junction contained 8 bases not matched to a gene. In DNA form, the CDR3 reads TGTGCCAGCAGCTTTACTGGGACAGTCCGTGGAAACACCATATATTTT. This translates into CASSFTGTVRGNTIYF.

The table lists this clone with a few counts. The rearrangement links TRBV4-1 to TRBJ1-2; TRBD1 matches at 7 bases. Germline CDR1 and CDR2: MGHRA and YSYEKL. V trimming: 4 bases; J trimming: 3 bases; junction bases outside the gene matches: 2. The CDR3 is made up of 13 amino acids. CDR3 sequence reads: CASSLGQYYGYTF. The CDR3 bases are TGCGCCAGCAGCCTGGGACAGTACTATGGCTACACCTTC.

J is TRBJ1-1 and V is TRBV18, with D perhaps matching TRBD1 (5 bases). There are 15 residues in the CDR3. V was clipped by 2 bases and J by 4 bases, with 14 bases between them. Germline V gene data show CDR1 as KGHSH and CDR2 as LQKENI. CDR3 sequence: CASSPSVQGSTEAFF. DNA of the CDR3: TGTGCCAGCTCACCAAGTGTCCAGGGTAGCACTGAAGCTTTCTTT.

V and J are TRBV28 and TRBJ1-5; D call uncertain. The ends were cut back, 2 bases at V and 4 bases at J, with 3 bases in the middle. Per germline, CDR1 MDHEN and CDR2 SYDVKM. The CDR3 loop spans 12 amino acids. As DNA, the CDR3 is TGTGCCAGCAGTTTACTAAATCAGCCCCAGCATTTT. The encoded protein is CASSLLNQPQHF.

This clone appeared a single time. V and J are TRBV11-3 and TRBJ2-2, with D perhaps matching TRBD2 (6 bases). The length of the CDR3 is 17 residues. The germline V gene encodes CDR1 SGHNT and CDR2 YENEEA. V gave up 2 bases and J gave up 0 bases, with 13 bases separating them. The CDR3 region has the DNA TGTGCCAGCAGCTTATCTAGCGCGACCTCGAACACCGGGGAGCTGTTTTTT. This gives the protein CASSLSSATSNTGELFF.

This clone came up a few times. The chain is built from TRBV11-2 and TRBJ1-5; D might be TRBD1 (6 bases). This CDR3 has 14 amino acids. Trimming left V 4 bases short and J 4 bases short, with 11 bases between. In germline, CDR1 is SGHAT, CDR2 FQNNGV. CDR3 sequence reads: CASSSGTRNQPQHF. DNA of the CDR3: TGTGCCAGCAGCTCCGGGACAAGAAATCAGCCCCAGCATTTT.

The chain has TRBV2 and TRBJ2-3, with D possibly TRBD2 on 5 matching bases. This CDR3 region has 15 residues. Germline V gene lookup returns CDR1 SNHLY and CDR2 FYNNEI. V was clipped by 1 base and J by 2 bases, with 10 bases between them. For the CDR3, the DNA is TGTGCCAGCAGTGAAGACCCGGGATCCACAGATACGCAGTATTTT. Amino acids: CASSEDPGSTDTQYF.

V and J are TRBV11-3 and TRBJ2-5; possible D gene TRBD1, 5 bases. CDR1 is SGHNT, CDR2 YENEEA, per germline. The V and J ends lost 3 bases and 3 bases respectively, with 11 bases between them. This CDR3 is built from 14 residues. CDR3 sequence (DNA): TGTGCCAGCAGCTTGAGTCCAGGGAAAGAGACCCAGTACTTC. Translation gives CASSLSPGKETQYF.

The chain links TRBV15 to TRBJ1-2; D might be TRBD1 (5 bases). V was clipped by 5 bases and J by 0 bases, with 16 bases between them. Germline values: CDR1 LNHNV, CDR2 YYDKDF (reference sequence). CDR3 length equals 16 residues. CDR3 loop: CATSLLNRGSNYGYTF. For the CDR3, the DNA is TGTGCCACCAGCCTCCTAAATAGGGGTTCTAACTATGGCTACACCTTC.